This T cell receptor beta chain was sequenced for a study of T cells after yellow fever vaccination. This clonotype was counted many times. Its antigen is currently unknown. Study-wide results and limits: The study found a weaker secondary response that peaked faster, day 5 versus 15. Only a small proportion of the clonotypes turned up in both the CD4 and the CD8 compartments, likely arising from convergent recombination.

UMIs were added to TCR cDNA along with a universal primer site when it was made by 5'RACE template switching. TCRdb re-called the 5' RACE reads through MiXCR, storing one row per CDR3 protein. The data show over 200,000 distinct CDR3 sequences, about 7% seen once. This CDR3 comprises 14 residues. The V gene lost 0 bases and the J gene lost 2 bases, with 7 bases spanning the gap. V and J are TRBV12-3 or TRBV12-4 and TRBJ2-5, with no clear D. This clonotype was obtained from a man aged 30 to 45 who received the YFV17D yellow fever vaccine. The material was CD4+ T cells sorted from PBMCs, obtained on the day of the yellow fever booster vaccination. CDR3 nucleotide sequence: TGTGCCAGCAGTTTAGCAGGGCCTCAAGAGACCCAGTACTTC. Translation: CASSLAGPQETQYF.